This T cell receptor beta chain was sequenced for a study of cytomegalovirus exposure and HLA in healthy donors. For the study at large: From approximately 170 million T cells, an earlier analysis saw 90 million to 130 million unique TCR beta sequences.

Regarding this clone: Its antigen is unknown.

Donors showed nominal health when sampled, although they likely had unrecorded immune exposures. Use of 60 Vbeta and 13 Jbeta primers characterized the PCR. TCRdb keeps only in-frame clones here, not all; method: immunoSEQ multiplex PCR. The sample includes 95,000 to 110,000 clones, 77% of them seen just once. Study-level findings and limits: When presence/absence was analysed, sequencing depth was taken to be roughly uniform across donors.

The CDR3 spans 14 residues. After removal of 5 bases from V and 1 base from J, the junction contained 4 bases not matched to a gene. Germline-derived CDR1 and CDR2 are SGDLS and YYNGEE. The J gene is TRBJ2-3, the V gene TRBV9; 7 nucleotides match TRBD2. Input material: PBMCs. The receptor's source is a male donor in good health and CMV-seronegative. The CDR3: CASRGGDGTDTQYF. CDR3 DNA: TGTGCCAGCAGGGGGGGGGATGGCACAGATACGCAGTATTTT.